Listed below are T cell receptor beta chains from one sample, sequenced in a study of blood T cell repertoires in COVID-19. Only in-frame clones appear in the TCRdb table, and some are missing; sequencing was by immunoSEQ multiplex PCR. The sample shows some 240,000 clones, 80% to 90% of them seen only once. Sequencing was done on a sample of PBMCs or T cells enriched from blood (not recorded which). The source of these receptors is a woman aged 40-49 years who had been exposed to COVID-19. CDR3s include the opening cysteine and the closing phenylalanine or tryptophan. D genes are given only for firm matches. The listing skips clone size in some rows; elsewhere it reads once, few, many or a size class.

J gene: TRBJ2-1; V gene: TRBV6-2/TRBV6-3; D gene: NA; clone size: NA; CDR3 DNA: TGTGCCGGCAGTTTGGCGGGGCCACCCAATGAGCAGTTCTTC; CDR3 protein: CAGSLAGPPNEQFF
J gene: TRBJ2-1; V gene: TRBV7-8; D gene: NA; clone size: NA; CDR3 DNA: TGTGCCAGCAGCCGACGCCGGGTAAATGAGCAGTTCTTC; CDR3 protein: CASSRRRVNEQFF
J gene: TRBJ1-6; V gene: TRBV3-1/TRBV3-2; D gene: NA; clone size: NA; CDR3 DNA: TGTGCCAGCAGCCAAGGACAGGCCCTAAAACCCCTCCACTTT; CDR3 protein: CASSQGQALKPLHF
J gene: TRBJ1-2; V gene: TRBV7-9; D gene: TRBD1; clone size: many; CDR3 DNA: TGTGCCAGCAGCTCCGACAGGGGCGTTGTGGGCTATGGCTACACCTTC; CDR3 protein: CASSSDRGVVGYGYTF
J gene: TRBJ1-1; V gene: TRBV5-4; D gene: NA; clone size: NA; CDR3 DNA: TGTGCCAGCAGCTTGCTACAGGGATCCGCTGAAGCTTTCTTT; CDR3 protein: CASSLLQGSAEAFF
J gene: TRBJ1-2; V gene: TRBV14; D gene: NA; clone size: NA; CDR3 DNA: TGTGCCAGCAGCCATGGGGCCGCTAACTATGGCTACACCTTC; CDR3 protein: CASSHGAANYGYTF
J gene: TRBJ2-2; V gene: TRBV7-9; D gene: TRBD1; clone size: NA; CDR3 DNA: TGTGCCAGCACCCGGACAGGGGGCGCCGGGGAGCTGTTTTTT; CDR3 protein: CASTRTGGAGELFF
J gene: TRBJ1-2; V gene: TRBV6-5; D gene: NA; clone size: NA; CDR3 DNA: TGTGCCAGCAGTTACGATCTTCCACAAAACCCATATGGCTACACCTTC; CDR3 protein: CASSYDLPQNPYGYTF
J gene: TRBJ1-3; V gene: TRBV5-1; D gene: NA; clone size: NA; CDR3 DNA: TGCGCCAGCAGCTTCGGGGGGAGCTCTGGAAACACCATATATTTT; CDR3 protein: CASSFGGSSGNTIYF
J gene: TRBJ2-1; V gene: TRBV19; D gene: NA; clone size: NA; CDR3 DNA: TGTGCCAGCTCACTTCTAGGGGGTACATGGGAGCAGTTCTTC; CDR3 protein: CASSLLGGTWEQFF